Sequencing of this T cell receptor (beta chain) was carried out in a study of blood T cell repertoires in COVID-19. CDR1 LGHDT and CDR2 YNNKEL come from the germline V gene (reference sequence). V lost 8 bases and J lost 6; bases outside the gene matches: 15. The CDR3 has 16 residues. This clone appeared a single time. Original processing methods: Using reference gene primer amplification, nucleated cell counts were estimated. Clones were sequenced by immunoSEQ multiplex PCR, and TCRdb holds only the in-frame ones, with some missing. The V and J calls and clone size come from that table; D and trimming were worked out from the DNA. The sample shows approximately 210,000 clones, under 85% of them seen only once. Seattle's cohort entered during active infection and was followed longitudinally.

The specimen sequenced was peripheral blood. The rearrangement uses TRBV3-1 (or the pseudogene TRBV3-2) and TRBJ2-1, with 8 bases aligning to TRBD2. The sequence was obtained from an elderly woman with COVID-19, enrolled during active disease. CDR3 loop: CASGLGPVRGGNEQFF. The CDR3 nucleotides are TGTGCCAGCGGCTTAGGTCCGGTTCGGGGGGGCAATGAGCAGTTCTTC.